This TCR beta chain originates from a study of T cell clonality in common variable immunodeficiency. Study observations and caveats: TCRbeta clonality was increased in CVID versus healthy controls.

This clone was found many times. The antigen is not known. The read stops 3 residues short of the end of the CDR3; the missing end is completed from the germline J gene. Sequencing used immunoSEQ multiplex PCR; TCRdb keeps in-frame clones, though not all of them. Listed for the sample are 40,000 to 60,000 clones, none seen a single time. CDR3 length: 14 amino acids. The germline gives CDR1 DFQATT, CDR2 SNEGSKA (reference sequence). V was clipped by 3 bases and J by 6 bases, with 16 bases between them. The clonotype comes from a person aged 18 to 70 in good health. The genes are TRBV20-1 and TRBJ2-3; D is unclear. Specimen: peripheral blood mononuclear cells. CDR3 in amino acids: CSASLSIGLDTQYF. The sequenced part of the CDR3 DNA is TGCAGTGCTAGCCTTAGTATAGGGCTGGATACG.